Shown below are 20 T cell receptor beta chains from a single sample sequenced in a study of blood T cell repertoires in COVID-19. TCRdb keeps only in-frame clones here, not all; method: immunoSEQ multiplex PCR. The sample contains some 250,000 clones, about 76% of which appear only once. The sequenced sample consisted of peripheral blood. The receptors here all came from a woman aged 55-70 years with active or convalescent COVID-19.

The chain couples TRBV4-1 to TRBJ1-1; D might be TRBD1 (5 bases). This CDR3 has 15 amino acids. Per germline, CDR1 MGHRA and CDR2 YSYEKL. The ends were cut back, 0 bases at V and 0 bases at J, with 8 bases in the middle. CDR3 protein: CASSQDRQLNTEAFF. The CDR3 region has the DNA TGCGCCAGCAGCCAAGATAGACAGTTGAACACTGAAGCTTTCTTT.

In regard to this clone: An end of the junction differs from the germline gene, which may be a read error. This sequence joins TRBV7-9 and TRBJ1-2; D gene unclear. Germline V gene data show CDR1 as SEHNR and CDR2 as FQNEAQ (reference sequence). The CDR3 runs 14 residues. CDR3 amino acids: CASTYSPDIGRSAF. CDR3 coding DNA: TGTGCCAGCACCTACTCCCCTGATATCGGCAGGTCCGCCTTC.

The chain couples TRBV2 to TRBJ2-5; a possible D gene is TRBD2 (6 bases). Trimming stripped 4 bases from V and 7 bases from J, with 13 bases between. Germline V lookup: CDR1 SNHLY, CDR2 FYNNEI. The CDR3 totals 13 residues. In DNA, the CDR3 is TGTGCCAGCAGTGCGGGTCAGGGAGGGACCCAGTACTTC. Translated: CASSAGQGGTQYF.

The rearrangement uses TRBV24-1 and TRBJ1-1, with D tentatively TRBD1 (5 bases). The CDR3 totals 14 residues. Germline V gene data show CDR1 as KGHDR and CDR2 as SFDVKD. Between the trimmed V and J ends, which lost 6 bases and 11 bases, there was a span of 21 bases. CDR3 protein: CATSPRGSRVGAFF. CDR3 DNA sequence: TGTGCCACCAGTCCACGTGGAAGCAGGGTGGGTGCTTTCTTT.

The J gene is TRBJ1-5, the V gene TRBV3-1 (or the pseudogene TRBV3-2), with TRBD1 identical over 7 bases. Losses at the gene ends were 3 bases for V and 4 bases for J; bases not matched to a gene: 9. This CDR3 is built from 16 residues. Looked up from germline, CDR1 is LGHDT and CDR2 is YNNKEL (reference sequence). DNA of the CDR3: TGTGCCAGCAGCCAGGCCGGGACAGCTAATAATCAGCCCCAGCATTTT. It encodes CASSQAGTANNQPQHF.

This chain connects TRBV9 to TRBJ2-5, with a possible D match to TRBD2 (5 bases). The germline V and J ends were trimmed by 5 bases and 3 bases, with 17 bases remaining between them. Germline-derived CDR1 and CDR2 are SGDLS and YYNGEE. The CDR3 is 15 residues long. CDR3: CASSTRPGSEETQYF. In nucleotides, the CDR3 is TGTGCCAGCAGTACCCGGCCGGGATCGGAAGAGACCCAGTACTTC.

The gene calls are TRBV4-1 and TRBJ1-1; D unclear. Germline V gene data show CDR1 as MGHRA and CDR2 as YSYEKL. Trimming took 1 base from V and 0 from J, leaving 15 bases between them. CDR3 length equals 17 residues. This chain's CDR3 is CASSQVSLRVLNTEAFF. The CDR3 bases are TGCGCCAGCAGCCAAGTCTCGCTCCGGGTCCTGAACACTGAAGCTTTCTTT.

The chain is built from TRBV2 and TRBJ1-5, with D unclear. Germline-derived CDR1 and CDR2 are SNHLY and FYNNEI. The ends were cut back, 4 bases at V and 0 bases at J, with 10 bases in the middle. CDR3 length equals 15 residues. The CDR3 loop reads CASSVGSISNQPQHF. The CDR3 nucleotides are TGTGCCAGCAGTGTTGGCAGTATTAGCAATCAGCCCCAGCATTTT.

This clone was seen a few times. Other DNA sequences from this sample encode an identical CDR3 as well. This chain joins TRBV2 and TRBJ1-1; 8 nucleotides line up with TRBD1. V dropped 8 bases and J dropped 2; count of bases not matched to a gene: 4. Germline V CDR1 and CDR2: SNHLY, FYNNEI. CDR3 length: 13 residues. CDR3 region: CASRGQGNTEAFF. DNA of the CDR3: TGTGCCAGCCGAGGACAGGGCAACACTGAAGCTTTCTTT. Supplemented by reference TRBV2 and TRBJ1-1, the full variable domain reads EPEVTQTPSHQVTQMGQEVILRCVPISNHLYFYWYRQILGQKVEFLVSFYNNEISEKSEIFDDQFSVERPDGSNFTLKIRSTKLEDSAMYFCASRGQGNTEAFFGQGTRLTVV.

The rearrangement links TRBV7-3 to TRBJ1-1; D not resolved. This CDR3 region has 13 residues. Germline V gene data show CDR1 as SGHTA and CDR2 as FQGTGA. V lost 5 bases to trimming and J lost 5 bases, with 12 bases between them. DNA of the CDR3: TGTGCCAGCAGCAGCGGTGACGTGACTGAAGCTTTCTTT. Amino acids: CASSSGDVTEAFF.

This clone was detected once. The chain recombines TRBV12-5 with TRBJ1-2, with 7 bases that match TRBD1. This CDR3 contains 16 residues. The germline gives CDR1 LGHNT, CDR2 FRNRAP. V trimming: 0 bases; J trimming: 4 bases; junction bases outside the gene matches: 8. The CDR3 nucleotides are TGTGCTAGTGGTTTGGTGTTAAGGGGGCGCGGCTATGGCTACACCTTC. Translation: CASGLVLRGRGYGYTF.

The chain recombines TRBV6-5 with TRBJ2-7; weak D call: TRBD2 (7 bases). Trimming removed 7 bases at V and 2 bases at J, with 18 bases between. The CDR3 extends over 15 amino acids. CDR1 is MNHEY, CDR2 SVGAGI, per germline. The CDR3 is CASTNTGGSTYEQYF. The DNA for the CDR3 is TGTGCCAGCACCAATACGGGGGGCTCTACCTACGAGCAGTACTTC.

As concerns this clone: The junction differs from germline at one of its ends, possibly a read error. This chain connects TRBV6-2 or TRBV6-3 to TRBJ2-7; possible D gene TRBD1, 6 bases. The V gene's germline CDR1 is MNHEY and CDR2 SVGEGT. CDR3 length: 14 amino acids. CDR3 in DNA: TGTGCCAGCAGTTTTCAGACAGGTTCCTACGGGCAGTACTTC. The encoded protein is CASSFQTGSYGQYF.

The chain couples TRBV29-1 to TRBJ1-1; D call uncertain. Looked up from germline, CDR1 is SQVTM and CDR2 is ANQGSEA. The CDR3 is made up of 13 amino acids. Trimming cost V 2 bases and J 1 base, with 8 bases left between them. The CDR3 spells CSVEQSRNTEAFF. The CDR3 nucleotides read TGCAGCGTTGAACAAAGCCGGAACACTGAAGCTTTCTTT.

This sequence joins TRBV7-8 and TRBJ1-6; D is possibly TRBD1 (6 bases). Germline V gene data show CDR1 as SGHVS and CDR2 as FQNEAQ. Trimming shortened V by 7 bases and J by 10 bases, and 14 bases separated the two germline ends. This CDR3 is built from 13 residues. The CDR3 sequence: CASNQGGSSPLHF. The CDR3 nucleotides read TGTGCCAGCAACCAAGGGGGATCCTCACCCCTCCACTTT. Complete variable domain (other parts from reference TRBV7-8 and TRBJ1-6): GAGVSQSPRYKVAKRGQDVALRCDPISGHVSLFWYQQALGQGPEFLTYFQNEAQLDKSGLPSDRFFAERPEGSVSTLKIQRTQQEDSAVYLCASNQGGSSPLHFGNGTRLTVT.

The rearrangement joins TRBV7-9 to TRBJ2-7; 7 bases map to TRBD2. This CDR3 contains 16 residues. Germline V gene data show CDR1 as SEHNR and CDR2 as FQNEAQ (reference sequence). With 1 base clipped from V and 0 bases from J, the junction kept 6 bases outside the gene matches. CDR3 sequence reads: CASSLVGGTASYEQYF. Written as DNA, the CDR3 is TGTGCCAGCAGCTTAGTCGGGGGGACGGCCTCCTACGAGCAGTACTTC.

This chain's CDR3 is CASSFRDRTNYGYTF. For the CDR3, the DNA is TGCGCCAGCAGCTTCCGGGACAGAACTAACTATGGCTACACCTTC. This rearrangement joins TRBV4-3 to TRBJ1-2, with 7 bases aligning to TRBD1. Germline lookup yields CDR1 LGHNA and CDR2 YSLEER. V trimming: 5 bases; J trimming: 0 bases; junction bases outside the gene matches: 6. The CDR3 loop spans 15 amino acids.

In this sample, this clone turned up a few times. The genes are TRBV28 and TRBJ1-2; D not certain. The CDR3 extends over 13 amino acids. V was cut by 5 bases and J by 1 base, with 8 bases left in between. Per germline, CDR1 MDHEN and CDR2 SYDVKM. Written as DNA, the CDR3 is TGTGCCAGCAGTGCACAGCTTAACTATGGCTACACCTTC. It specifies CASSAQLNYGYTF.

This chain uses TRBV6-2 or TRBV6-3 with TRBJ2-5, with TRBD2 matching over 13 bases. This CDR3 is built from 18 residues. Germline V gene sequence: CDR1 MNHEY, CDR2 SVGEGT. With 5 bases clipped from V and 5 bases from J, the junction kept 14 bases outside the gene matches. CDR3 amino acids: CASSRITGLAGSEETQYF. The CDR3 nucleotides read TGTGCCAGCAGTCGTATAACGGGACTAGCGGGGAGTGAGGAGACCCAGTACTTC.

J is TRBJ1-5 and V is TRBV19; D gene ambiguous. Germline-derived CDR1 and CDR2 are LNHDA and SQIVND (reference sequence). The CDR3 consists of 12 residues. V lost 7 bases and J lost 5, with 9 bases in between. CDR3 loop: CASKMGHQPQHF. The CDR3 coding sequence is TGTGCCAGTAAAATGGGCCATCAGCCCCAGCATTTT.